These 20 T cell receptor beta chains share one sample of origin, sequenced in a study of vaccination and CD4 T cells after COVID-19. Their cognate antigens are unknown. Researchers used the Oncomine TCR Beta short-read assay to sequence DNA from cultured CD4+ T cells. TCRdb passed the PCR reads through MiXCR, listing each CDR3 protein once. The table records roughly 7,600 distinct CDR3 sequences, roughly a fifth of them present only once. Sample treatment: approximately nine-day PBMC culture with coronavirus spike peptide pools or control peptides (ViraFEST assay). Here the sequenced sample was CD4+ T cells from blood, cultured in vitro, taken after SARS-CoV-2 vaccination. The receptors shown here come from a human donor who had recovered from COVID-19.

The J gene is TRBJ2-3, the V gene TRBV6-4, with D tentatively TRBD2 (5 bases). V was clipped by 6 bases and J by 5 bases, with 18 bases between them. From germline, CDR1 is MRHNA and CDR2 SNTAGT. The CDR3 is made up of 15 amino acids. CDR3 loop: CASSQSAGWGDTQYF. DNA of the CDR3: TGTGCCAGCAGCCAGTCGGCGGGTTGGGGAGATACGCAGTATTTT.

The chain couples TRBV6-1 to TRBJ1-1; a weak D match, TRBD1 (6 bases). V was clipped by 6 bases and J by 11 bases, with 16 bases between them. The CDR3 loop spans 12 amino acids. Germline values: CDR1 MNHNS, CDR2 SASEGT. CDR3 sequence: CASRNRANRAFF. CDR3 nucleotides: TGTGCCAGCAGGAACAGGGCCAATCGGGCTTTCTTT.

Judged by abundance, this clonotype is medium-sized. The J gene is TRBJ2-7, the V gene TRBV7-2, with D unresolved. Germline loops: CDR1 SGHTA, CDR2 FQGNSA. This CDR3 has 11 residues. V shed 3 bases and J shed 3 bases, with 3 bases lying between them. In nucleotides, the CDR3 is TGTGCCAGCAGCTTCTACTACGAGCAGTACTTC. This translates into CASSFYYEQYF.

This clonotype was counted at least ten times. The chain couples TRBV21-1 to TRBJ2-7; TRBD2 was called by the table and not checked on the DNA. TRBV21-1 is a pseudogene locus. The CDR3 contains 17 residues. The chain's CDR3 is CASSMDPAGITAYEQYF. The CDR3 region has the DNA TGTGCCAGCAGCATGGATCCTGCGGGGATCACCGCCTACGAGCAGTACTTC.

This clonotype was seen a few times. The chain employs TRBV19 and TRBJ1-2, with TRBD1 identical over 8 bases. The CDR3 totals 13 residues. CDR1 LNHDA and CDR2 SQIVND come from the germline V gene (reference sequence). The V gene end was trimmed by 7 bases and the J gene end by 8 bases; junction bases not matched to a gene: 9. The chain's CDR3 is CASTGQGRVGYTF. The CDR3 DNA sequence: TGTGCCAGTACCGGACAGGGAAGAGTCGGCTACACCTTC. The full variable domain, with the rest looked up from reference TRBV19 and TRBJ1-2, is DGGITQSPKYLFRKEGQNVTLSCEQNLNHDAMYWYRQDPGQGLRLIYYSQIVNDFQKGDIAEGYSVSREKKESFPLTVTSAQKNPTAFYLCASTGQGRVGYTFGSGTRLTVV.

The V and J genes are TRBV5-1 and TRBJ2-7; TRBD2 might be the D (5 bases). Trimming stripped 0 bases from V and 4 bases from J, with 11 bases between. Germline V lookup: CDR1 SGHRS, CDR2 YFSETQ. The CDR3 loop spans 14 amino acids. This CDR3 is CASSLDGDRYEQYF. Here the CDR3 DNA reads TGCGCCAGCAGCTTGGACGGGGATAGGTACGAGCAGTACTTC.

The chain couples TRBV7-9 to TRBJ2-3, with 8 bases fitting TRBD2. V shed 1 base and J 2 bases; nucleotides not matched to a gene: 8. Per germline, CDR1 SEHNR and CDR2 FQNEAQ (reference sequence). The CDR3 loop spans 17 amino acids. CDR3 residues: CASSLGKSGGATDTQYF. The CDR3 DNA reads TGTGCCAGCAGCTTAGGGAAGTCGGGGGGGGCCACAGATACGCAGTATTTT.

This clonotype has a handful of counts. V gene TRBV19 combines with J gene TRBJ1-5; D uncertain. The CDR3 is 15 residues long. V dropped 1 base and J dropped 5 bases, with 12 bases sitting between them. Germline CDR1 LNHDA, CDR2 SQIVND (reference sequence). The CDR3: CASSIGPPFYQPQHF. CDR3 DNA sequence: TGTGCCAGTAGTATAGGGCCGCCGTTCTATCAGCCCCAGCATTTT.

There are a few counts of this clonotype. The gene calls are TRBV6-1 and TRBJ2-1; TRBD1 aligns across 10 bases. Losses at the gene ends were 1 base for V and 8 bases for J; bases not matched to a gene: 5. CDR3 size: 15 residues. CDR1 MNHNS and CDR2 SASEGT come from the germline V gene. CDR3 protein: CASSEGQGAVYEQFF. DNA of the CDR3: TGTGCCAGCAGTGAAGGACAGGGGGCTGTGTATGAGCAGTTCTTC.

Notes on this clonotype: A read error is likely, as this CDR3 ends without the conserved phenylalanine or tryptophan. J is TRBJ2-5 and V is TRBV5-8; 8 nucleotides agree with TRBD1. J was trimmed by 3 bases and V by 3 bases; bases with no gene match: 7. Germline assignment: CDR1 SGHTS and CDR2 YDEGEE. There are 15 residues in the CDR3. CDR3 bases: TGTGCCAGCAGCTCGGGACAGGCGAGAAAAGAGACCCAGTACTCC. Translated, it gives CASSSGQARKETQYS.

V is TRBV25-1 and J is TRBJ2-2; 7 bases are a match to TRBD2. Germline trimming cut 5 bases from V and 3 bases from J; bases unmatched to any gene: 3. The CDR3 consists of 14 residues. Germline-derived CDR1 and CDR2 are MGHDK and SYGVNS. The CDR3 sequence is CASSQAGDTGELFF. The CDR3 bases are TGTGCCAGCAGTCAGGCGGGGGACACCGGGGAGCTGTTTTTT.

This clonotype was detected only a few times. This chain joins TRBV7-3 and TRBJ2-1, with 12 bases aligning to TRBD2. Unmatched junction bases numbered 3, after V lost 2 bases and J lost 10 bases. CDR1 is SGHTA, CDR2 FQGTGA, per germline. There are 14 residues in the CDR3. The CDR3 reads CASSLPSGGEEQFF. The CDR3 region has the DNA TGTGCCAGCAGCTTACCTAGCGGGGGGGAGGAGCAGTTCTTC.

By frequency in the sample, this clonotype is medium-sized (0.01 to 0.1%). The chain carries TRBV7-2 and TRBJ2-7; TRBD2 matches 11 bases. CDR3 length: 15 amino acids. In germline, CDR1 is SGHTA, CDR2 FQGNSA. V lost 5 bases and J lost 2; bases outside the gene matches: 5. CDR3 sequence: CASSVLAGATYEQYF. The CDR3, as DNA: TGTGCCAGCAGCGTACTAGCGGGAGCAACCTACGAGCAGTACTTC.

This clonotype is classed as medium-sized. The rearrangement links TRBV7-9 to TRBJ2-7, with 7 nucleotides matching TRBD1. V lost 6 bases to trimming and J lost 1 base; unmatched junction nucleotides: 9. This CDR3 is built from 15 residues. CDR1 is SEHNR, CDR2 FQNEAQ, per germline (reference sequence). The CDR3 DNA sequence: TGTGCCAGCAGGCCTTATAGGGACAGATCCTACGAGCAGTACTTC. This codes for CASRPYRDRSYEQYF.

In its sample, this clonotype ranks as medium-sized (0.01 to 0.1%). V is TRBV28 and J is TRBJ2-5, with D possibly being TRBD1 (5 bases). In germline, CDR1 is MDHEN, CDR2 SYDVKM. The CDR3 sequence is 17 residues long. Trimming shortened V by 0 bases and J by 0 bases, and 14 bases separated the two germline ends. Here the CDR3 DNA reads TGTGCCAGCAGTTTATGGGCCATCCGACAGAACCAAGAGACCCAGTACTTC. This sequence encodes CASSLWAIRQNQETQYF.

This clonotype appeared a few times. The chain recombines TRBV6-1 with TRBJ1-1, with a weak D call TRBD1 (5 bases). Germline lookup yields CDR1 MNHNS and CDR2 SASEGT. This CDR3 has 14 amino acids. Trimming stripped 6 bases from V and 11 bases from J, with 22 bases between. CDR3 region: CASSTPWESGGAFF. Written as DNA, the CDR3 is TGTGCCAGCAGCACCCCTTGGGAAAGTGGGGGGGCTTTCTTT.

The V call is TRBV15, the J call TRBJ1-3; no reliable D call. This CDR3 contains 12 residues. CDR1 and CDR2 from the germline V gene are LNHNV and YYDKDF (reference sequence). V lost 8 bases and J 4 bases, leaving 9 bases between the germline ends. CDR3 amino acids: CATLDAGNTIYF. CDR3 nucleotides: TGTGCCACCTTGGACGCAGGAAACACCATATATTTT.

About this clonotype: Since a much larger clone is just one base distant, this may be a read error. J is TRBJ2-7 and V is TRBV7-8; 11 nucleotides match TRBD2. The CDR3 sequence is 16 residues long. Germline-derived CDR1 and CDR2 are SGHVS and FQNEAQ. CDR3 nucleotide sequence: TGTGCCGGCAGCATTCAATTAGCGGGAGGGAACTACGAGCAGTACTTC. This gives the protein CAGSIQLAGGNYEQYF.

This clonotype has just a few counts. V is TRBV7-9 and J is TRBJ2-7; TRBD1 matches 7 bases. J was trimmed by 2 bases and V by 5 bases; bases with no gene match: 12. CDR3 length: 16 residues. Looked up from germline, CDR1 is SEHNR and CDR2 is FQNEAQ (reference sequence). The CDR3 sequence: CASSARTGRGTYEQYF. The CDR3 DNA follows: TGTGCCAGCAGCGCTCGGACAGGCCGGGGAACCTACGAGCAGTACTTC.

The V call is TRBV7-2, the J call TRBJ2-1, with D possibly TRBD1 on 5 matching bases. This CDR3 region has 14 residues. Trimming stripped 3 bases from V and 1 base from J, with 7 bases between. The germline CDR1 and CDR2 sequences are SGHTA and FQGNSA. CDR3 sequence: CASSFDSSYNEQFF. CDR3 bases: TGTGCCAGCAGCTTTGACAGTTCCTACAATGAGCAGTTCTTC.